The text below deals with one T cell receptor beta chain. Its specificity is not known. The sample comes from a study of OX40 agonist ivuxolimab in advanced cancers. The overall study: Dose-escalation cases comprised hepatocellular carcinoma, melanoma, renal cell or head and neck cancer. Study-wide findings and caveats: At doses 0.1 to 3.0 mg/kg, CD4+ and CD8+ clones expanded.

Method: immunoSEQ multiplex PCR; TCRdb's copy keeps in-frame clones and lacks some. The table lists nearly 80,000 clones, 84% of them singletons, with 0.4% to 0.55% in the top ten. J gave up 5 bases and V 0 bases, and 4 bases lay outside the gene matches. Germline CDR1 and CDR2: GTSNPN and SVGIG (reference sequence). The CDR3 consists of 13 residues. The chain couples TRBV30 to TRBJ2-7, with 7 bases identical to TRBD1. The receptor comes from an adult with an advanced solid tumor such as melanoma, head and neck, liver or kidney cancer. Here the sequenced sample was CD4+ or CD8+ T cells sorted from blood, taken in a trial of the OX40 agonist ivuxolimab. CDR3 in amino acids: CAWSVRTGDEQYF. CDR3 in DNA: TGTGCCTGGAGTGTACGTACAGGGGACGAGCAGTACTTC. Based on the CDR3 plus reference TRBV30 and TRBJ2-7, the full variable domain is SQTIHQWPATLVQPVGSPLSLECTVEGTSNPNLYWYRQAAGRGLQLLFYSVGIGQISSEVPQNLSASRPQDRQFILSSKKLLLSDSGFYLCAWSVRTGDEQYFGPGTRLTVT.